Below, 16 T cell receptor beta chains from the same sample are listed, as sequenced in a study of OX40 agonist ivuxolimab in advanced cancers. Assay used: immunoSEQ multiplex PCR; TCRdb lists only in-frame clones, some missing. The sample contains 50,000 or so clones, approximately 90% of which appear only once. The specimen comprised CD4+ or CD8+ T cells sorted from blood, sampled in a trial of the OX40 agonist ivuxolimab. The source of these receptors is an adult with an advanced solid tumor such as melanoma, head and neck, liver or kidney cancer.

The table lists this clone with a few counts. This rearrangement joins TRBV7-9 to TRBJ1-2, with D uncertain. The CDR3 consists of 15 residues. Germline V gene data show CDR1 as SEHNR and CDR2 as FQNEAQ (reference sequence). With 5 bases removed from V and 1 base from J, the gap between germline ends came to 14 bases. The CDR3 DNA reads as TGTGCCAGCAGCACGGACCTATCCTTTAACTATGGCTACACCTTC. It is translated as CASSTDLSFNYGYTF.

The V and J genes are TRBV27 and TRBJ1-2; D is ambiguous. The V gene lost 6 bases and the J gene lost 4 bases, with 9 bases spanning the gap. CDR1 is MNHEY and CDR2 is SMNVEV in the germline V gene (reference sequence). This CDR3 is built from 12 residues. CDR3 nucleotide sequence: TGTGCCAGCAGGGAGGGTATCTATGGCTACACCTTC. The encoded protein is CASREGIYGYTF.

This clone was observed once. V and J are TRBV30 and TRBJ2-5, with D perhaps matching TRBD1 (5 bases). V was shortened by 1 base and J by 5 bases, with 8 bases between the two germline ends. This CDR3 is built from 12 residues. The germline V gene encodes CDR1 GTSNPN and CDR2 SVGIG (reference sequence). CDR3 loop: CAWSGGRETQYF. The CDR3 DNA sequence: TGTGCCTGGAGTGGGGGCCGGGAGACCCAGTACTTC.

This clone appeared once. The identical CDR3 is also encoded by other nucleotide sequences in the sample. The gene calls are TRBV2 and TRBJ2-1; 7 bases are shared with TRBD2. The V gene's germline CDR1 is SNHLY and CDR2 FYNNEI. This CDR3 spans 13 amino acids. V was pared by 6 bases and J by 8 bases, with 7 bases of the junction left unmatched. The CDR3, as DNA: TGTGCCAGCAGGCCTAGCGGAAAGGATGAGCAGTTCTTC. Amino acids: CASRPSGKDEQFF. Filled out from reference TRBV2 and TRBJ2-1, the complete variable domain reads EPEVTQTPSHQVTQMGQEVILRCVPISNHLYFYWYRQILGQKVEFLVSFYNNEISEKSEIFDDQFSVERPDGSNFTLKIRSTKLEDSAMYFCASRPSGKDEQFFGPGTRLTVL.

This sequence joins TRBV18 and TRBJ2-2; the D is unclear. Trimming took 2 bases from V and 5 from J, leaving 0 bases between them. The CDR3 loop spans 11 amino acids. Per germline, CDR1 KGHSH and CDR2 LQKENI. The CDR3, as DNA: TGTGCCAGCTCACCAACCGGGGAGCTGTTTTTT. This encodes CASSPTGELFF.

This chain connects TRBV19 to TRBJ2-5; 7 bases match TRBD2. This CDR3 contains 14 residues. V lost 4 bases to trimming and J lost 5 bases; unmatched junction nucleotides: 7. Per germline, CDR1 LNHDA and CDR2 SQIVND (reference sequence). The CDR3 spells CASSNSPRGETQYF. In nucleotides, the CDR3 is TGTGCCAGTAGTAATTCACCGCGGGGGGAGACCCAGTACTTC.

This chain joins TRBV9 and TRBJ2-3, with D possibly matching TRBD2 (6 bases). The germline V gene encodes CDR1 SGDLS and CDR2 YYNGEE. The V and J ends lost 3 bases and 3 bases respectively, with 8 bases between them. The CDR3 contains 13 residues. In DNA form, the CDR3 reads TGTGCCAGCAGCGGGGGACTTACAGATACGCAGTATTTT. It encodes CASSGGLTDTQYF.

The genes are TRBV14 and TRBJ2-3; the D gene could be TRBD1 or TRBD2 (5 bases each). V lost 6 bases, J lost 3 bases, and 10 bases lay in between. The CDR3 consists of 13 residues. Germline values: CDR1 SGHDN, CDR2 FVKESK. CDR3 coding DNA: TGTGCCAGCAGGGGGGACGGGACAGATACGCAGTATTTT. Translation: CASRGDGTDTQYF.

This clone has a single count. The chain has TRBV19 and TRBJ2-3; 10 bases are shared with TRBD2. V shed 0 bases and J 6 bases; nucleotides not matched to a gene: 9. CDR1 LNHDA and CDR2 SQIVND come from the germline V gene (reference sequence). This CDR3 spans 17 amino acids. The CDR3 DNA reads as TGTGCCAGTAGTATAGATGGGGTAGCGGGAGGAGATGATACGCAGTATTTT. As protein: CASSIDGVAGGDDTQYF. Together with reference TRBV19 and TRBJ2-3, the CDR3 gives the full variable domain: DGGITQSPKYLFRKEGQNVTLSCEQNLNHDAMYWYRQDPGQGLRLIYYSQIVNDFQKGDIAEGYSVSREKKESFPLTVTSAQKNPTAFYLCASSIDGVAGGDDTQYFGPGTRLTVL.

This clone was counted between two and nine times. This chain links TRBV2 with TRBJ1-1; D uncertain. This CDR3 region has 14 residues. Germline CDR1 is SNHLY and CDR2 is FYNNEI. V lost 3 bases and J 7 bases, leaving 15 bases between the germline ends. CDR3 nucleotide sequence: TGTGCCAGCAGTGATCACAGTCTCTTCGGTGAAGCTTTCTTT. Amino acid sequence: CASSDHSLFGEAFF.

V gene TRBV4-1 combines with J gene TRBJ1-1; possible D gene TRBD1, 5 bases. The CDR3 runs to 16 residues. The germline gives CDR1 MGHRA, CDR2 YSYEKL. V was trimmed by 1 base and J by 1 base, leaving 13 bases between them. Here the CDR3 DNA reads TGCGCCAGCAGCCAAGGGACACCCCCGGGGAACACTGAAGCTTTCTTT. It encodes CASSQGTPPGNTEAFF.

This clone was seen a few times. V gene TRBV29-1 combines with J gene TRBJ1-1; TRBD1 might be the D (5 bases). V lost 6 bases to trimming and J lost 2 bases, with 16 bases between them. The CDR3 covers 14 residues. Looked up from germline, CDR1 is SQVTM and CDR2 is ANQGSEA. The CDR3: CSVLLRDGNTEAFF. In DNA form, the CDR3 reads TGCAGCGTCCTACTAAGGGACGGAAACACTGAAGCTTTCTTT.

This sequence joins TRBV19 and TRBJ2-7; TRBD2 aligns across 11 bases. The CDR3 length is 14 residues. Trimming cost V 3 bases and J 3 bases; bases outside gene matches: 1. Germline V gives CDR1 LNHDA, CDR2 SQIVND (reference sequence). The CDR3: CASSIGTSGYEQYF. CDR3 nucleotide sequence: TGTGCCAGTAGTATTGGGACTAGCGGCTACGAGCAGTACTTC.

The genes are TRBV27 and TRBJ2-7; possible D gene TRBD2, 7 bases. The CDR3 extends over 14 amino acids. V dropped 2 bases and J dropped 5 bases, with 13 bases sitting between them. Germline lookup yields CDR1 MNHEY and CDR2 SMNVEV (reference sequence). Here the CDR3 DNA reads TGTGCCAGCAGTTTAGCGGGGGCTGTCCACGAGCAGTACTTC. It codes for CASSLAGAVHEQYF.

The CDR3 nucleotides are TGTGCCAGTAGTCCATCCTCGGGTAGGCACGAGCAGTACTTC. Translated: CASSPSSGRHEQYF. The V call is TRBV19, the J call TRBJ2-7; D gene unclear. This CDR3 contains 14 residues. V lost 5 bases and J 5 bases, leaving 16 bases between the germline ends. Germline CDR1 and CDR2: LNHDA and SQIVND (reference sequence).

The chain employs TRBV19 and TRBJ1-5, with D unresolved. Per the germline V gene, CDR1 is LNHDA and CDR2 is SQIVND (reference sequence). The CDR3 loop spans 15 amino acids. V was clipped by 3 bases and J by 2 bases, with 11 bases between them. The CDR3 sequence: CASSIGSRGNQPQHF. The DNA of the CDR3 is TGTGCCAGTAGTATTGGGTCTAGGGGCAATCAGCCCCAGCATTTT. The full variable domain, its missing parts supplied by reference TRBV19 and TRBJ1-5, is DGGITQSPKYLFRKEGQNVTLSCEQNLNHDAMYWYRQDPGQGLRLIYYSQIVNDFQKGDIAEGYSVSREKKESFPLTVTSAQKNPTAFYLCASSIGSRGNQPQHFGDGTRLSIL.